Following are 29 T cell receptor beta chains from one sample sequenced in a study of blood T cell repertoires in COVID-19. Assay used: immunoSEQ multiplex PCR; TCRdb lists only in-frame clones, some missing. The table has some 93,000 clones, more than 75% seen once; the top ten hold about 9.4%. The sequencing input was peripheral blood. Receptors originate from a man aged 50 or older with acute or convalescent COVID-19.

V gene TRBV7-8 combines with J gene TRBJ2-7; tentative D call: TRBD1 (6 bases). Trimming removed 5 bases at V and 7 bases at J, with 30 bases between. The CDR3 length is 18 residues. Germline CDR1 is SGHVS and CDR2 is FQNEAQ. In nucleotides, the CDR3 is TGTGCCAGCAGCCCGCGCAGTAGTCAGGGGCAGTCTACGCGGGAGCAGTACTTC. Translated, it gives CASSPRSSQGQSTREQYF.

As regards this clone: Other DNA sequences in this specimen translate into the identical CDR3. This chain uses TRBV29-1 with TRBJ2-6; the D is unclear. The CDR3 extends over 13 amino acids. Germline CDR1 SQVTM, CDR2 ANQGSEA. V shed 6 bases and J shed 4 bases, with 10 bases lying between them. The CDR3 protein is CSVDNSGANVLTF. The CDR3 DNA follows: TGCAGCGTCGACAATTCCGGGGCCAACGTCCTGACTTTC.

CDR3 sequence (DNA): TGCGCCAGCAGTGAGTGGTGGGCTGGGTCAGGGCCGAACACTGAAGCTTTCTTT. Its translation: CASSEWWAGSGPNTEAFF. V gene TRBV10-2 combines with J gene TRBJ1-1; the D gene is possibly TRBD1 (5 bases). V was cut by 1 base and J by 1 base, with 19 bases left in between. Germline V gene data show CDR1 as WSHSY and CDR2 as SAAADI. The CDR3 runs to 18 residues.

For the CDR3, the DNA is TGTGCCAGCAGCGCATCACGCGGGGCTGGCTATGGCTACACCTTC. The encoded protein is CASSASRGAGYGYTF. V gene TRBV3-1 (or the pseudogene TRBV3-2) combines with J gene TRBJ1-2, with a weak D call TRBD1 (5 bases). Trimming left V 5 bases short and J 4 bases short, with 17 bases between. CDR3 size: 15 residues. Germline V gives CDR1 LGHDT, CDR2 YNNKEL (reference sequence).

As regards this clone: One end of the junction does not line up with germline, which may come from a read error. The chain recombines TRBV7-8 with TRBJ2-3; TRBD2 matches 12 bases. Germline CDR1 is SGHVS and CDR2 is FQNEAQ. The CDR3 runs 14 residues. CDR3 protein: CASSLVLAGGNMDF. In nucleotides, the CDR3 is TGTGCCAGCAGCTTAGTGCTAGCGGGAGGGAATATGGATTTT.

The chain combines TRBV28 with TRBJ2-2, with TRBD2 identical over 13 bases. With V trimmed by 6 bases and J by 5 bases, 6 bases remained unmatched. The CDR3 runs 16 residues. Looked up from germline, CDR1 is MDHEN and CDR2 is SYDVKM. The CDR3 reads CASRTGLAGVTGELFF. The CDR3 DNA is TGTGCCAGCAGGACAGGACTAGCGGGAGTGACCGGGGAGCTGTTTTTT.

This chain connects TRBV2 to TRBJ1-4, with D possibly matching TRBD1 (5 bases). Trimming removed 4 bases at V and 5 bases at J, with 17 bases between. This CDR3 has 16 residues. Germline CDR1 is SNHLY and CDR2 is FYNNEI. The CDR3 bases are TGTGCCAGCAGTGGTATGTTCCAGGGACTCAATGAAAAACTGTTTTTT. It encodes CASSGMFQGLNEKLFF.

This sequence joins TRBV15 and TRBJ2-1; D may be TRBD1 (6 bases). The CDR3 totals 16 residues. CDR1 and CDR2 from the germline V gene are LNHNV and YYDKDF (reference sequence). V dropped 5 bases and J dropped 8 bases, with 22 bases sitting between them. The CDR3 sequence: CATSGLGAGLGDEQFF. In DNA, the CDR3 is TGTGCCACCAGCGGGCTGGGGGCTGGGCTGGGCGATGAGCAGTTCTTC.

This clone was observed once. The J gene is TRBJ2-2, the V gene TRBV7-8, with 7 positions matching TRBD2. CDR1 is SGHVS and CDR2 is FQNEAQ in the germline V gene. The CDR3 runs 17 residues. V lost 1 base, J lost 4 bases, and 9 bases stayed unmatched. The CDR3 DNA follows: TGTGCCAGCAGCTTAGGGGCGGGAGTCAAACTCACCGGGGAGCTGTTTTTT. Protein product: CASSLGAGVKLTGELFF.

This rearrangement joins TRBV7-3 to TRBJ2-5; 7 positions agree with TRBD2. Trimming cost V 3 bases and J 4 bases; bases outside gene matches: 5. The germline V gene encodes CDR1 SGHTA and CDR2 FQGTGA. The CDR3 spans 14 residues. For the CDR3, the DNA is TGTGCCAGCAGCTTTGGCGGGAGTAGAGAGACCCAGTACTTC. The encoded protein is CASSFGGSRETQYF.

The rearrangement uses TRBV10-1 and TRBJ2-3; TRBD1 matches at 9 bases. V dropped 6 bases and J dropped 3; count of bases not matched to a gene: 4. This CDR3 is 14 amino acids long. The V gene's germline CDR1 is WNHNN and CDR2 SYGVQD (reference sequence). The CDR3 is CASRGQGVTDTQYF. As DNA, the CDR3 is TGCGCCAGCAGGGGACAGGGAGTAACAGATACGCAGTATTTT.

This rearrangement joins TRBV19 to TRBJ2-5; 7 bases map to TRBD2. The junction had 5 bases not matched to a gene; V was cut back by 4 bases and J by 0 bases. The CDR3 extends over 15 amino acids. CDR1 and CDR2 (germline): LNHDA, SQIVND (reference sequence). This CDR3 is CASSTARGDQETQYF. Here the CDR3 DNA reads TGTGCCAGTAGTACCGCCCGGGGGGACCAAGAGACCCAGTACTTC.

The rearrangement links TRBV5-8 to TRBJ1-5, with 10 bases matching TRBD1. With V trimmed by 5 bases and J by 7 bases, 9 bases remained unmatched. The CDR3 loop spans 15 amino acids. Germline CDR1 reads SGHTS; CDR2 reads YDEGEE. CDR3 coding DNA: TGTGCCAGCAGGCCCCCGGACAGGGGGAAGCAGCCCCAGCATTTT. Translating gives CASRPPDRGKQPQHF. Filled out from reference TRBV5-8 and TRBJ1-5, the complete variable domain reads EAGVTQSPTHLIKTRGQQATLRCSPISGHTSVYWYQQALGLGLQFLLWYDEGEERNRGNFPPRFSGRQFPNYSSELNVNALELEDSALYLCASRPPDRGKQPQHFGDGTRLSIL.

The chain uses TRBV27 and TRBJ1-5, with TRBD1 matching over 10 bases. Germline CDR1 MNHEY, CDR2 SMNVEV (reference sequence). V lost 6 bases and J lost 2; bases outside the gene matches: 10. The CDR3 loop spans 17 amino acids. CDR3 DNA sequence: TGTGCCAGCAGCCTGAGTGGGGGGACAGGGGGCAATCAGCCCCAGCATTTT. Translation gives CASSLSGGTGGNQPQHF.

This chain links TRBV7-9 with TRBJ1-1, with a weak D call TRBD1 (5 bases). Trimming removed 7 bases from V and 11 bases from J, with 20 bases in between. Germline assignment: CDR1 SEHNR and CDR2 FQNEAQ (reference sequence). CDR3 length: 13 amino acids. DNA of the CDR3: TGTGCCAGCAAGTACAGGACTACGACCGAGGCTTTCTTT. Amino acid sequence: CASKYRTTTEAFF.

This sequence joins TRBV5-4 and TRBJ1-4; D is possibly TRBD1 (5 bases). The germline gives CDR1 SGHNT, CDR2 YYREEE (reference sequence). The V gene lost 4 bases and the J gene lost 8 bases, with 18 bases spanning the gap. CDR3 size: 15 residues. The CDR3 is CASSSREGQVEKLFF. Written as DNA, the CDR3 is TGTGCCAGCAGCAGTCGGGAGGGGCAAGTAGAAAAACTGTTTTTT.

This chain uses TRBV4-2 with TRBJ2-5; D is perhaps TRBD2 (6 bases). The V gene's germline CDR1 is LGHNA and CDR2 YNFKEQ. The CDR3 sequence is 15 residues long. V gave up 1 base and J gave up 3 bases, with 12 bases separating them. CDR3 protein: CASSQVGGAEETQYF. CDR3 DNA sequence: TGTGCCAGCAGCCAAGTAGGAGGGGCCGAAGAGACCCAGTACTTC.

The chain is built from TRBV6-6 and TRBJ2-1; 9 positions match TRBD1. Germline values: CDR1 MNHNY, CDR2 SVGAGI (reference sequence). This CDR3 region has 15 residues. J lost 3 bases, V lost 6 bases, and 6 bases had no gene match. The CDR3 DNA follows: TGTGCCAGCAGCGTGGGACAGGGTGGCTACAATGAGCAGTTCTTC. It translates to CASSVGQGGYNEQFF.

This rearrangement joins TRBV7-2 to TRBJ1-2, with D perhaps TRBD1 (6 bases). The CDR3 runs 13 residues. V was trimmed by 4 bases and J by 4 bases, leaving 10 bases between them. Germline V gives CDR1 SGHTA, CDR2 FQGNSA. The CDR3 region has the DNA TGTGCCAGCAGCTGGGACACTACCTATGGCTACACCTTC. Protein product: CASSWDTTYGYTF.

This sequence joins TRBV7-9 and TRBJ2-7, with 8 bases identical to TRBD1. Germline values: CDR1 SEHNR, CDR2 FQNEAQ (reference sequence). The CDR3 contains 13 residues. The junction had 0 bases not matched to a gene; V was cut back by 1 base and J by 4 bases. The CDR3 here is CASSLDRGYEQYF. The CDR3 DNA reads TGTGCCAGCAGCTTAGACAGGGGGTACGAGCAGTACTTC.

The chain recombines TRBV2 with TRBJ1-6; perhaps TRBD1 as D (6 bases). The CDR3 has 14 residues. The V end lost 10 bases, the J end lost 5 bases, and 15 bases lay between the germline ends. The germline V gene encodes CDR1 SNHLY and CDR2 FYNNEI. CDR3 coding DNA: TGTGCCACCCGGACAGAGAGAAATAATTCACCCCTCCACTTT. It codes for CATRTERNNSPLHF.

The chain uses TRBV7-8 and TRBJ2-3, with unresolved D. This CDR3 has 14 residues. Germline CDR1 is SGHVS and CDR2 is FQNEAQ. The V end lost 5 bases, the J end lost 4 bases, and 13 bases lay between the germline ends. The CDR3 nucleotides read TGTGCCAGCAGCCCCGACACCGTCCCAGATACGCAGTATTTT. It translates to CASSPDTVPDTQYF.

The CDR3 bases are TGCGCCAGCAGCTTGGGGACAGGTAGTGGCCTATACGAGCAGTTCTTC. This encodes CASSLGTGSGLYEQFF. The V gene is TRBV5-1, the J gene TRBJ2-1, with 7 bases lining up with TRBD1. CDR1 and CDR2 from the germline V gene are SGHRS and YFSETQ. V lost 0 bases, J lost 10 bases, and 13 bases stayed unmatched. This CDR3 is 16 amino acids long.

J is TRBJ2-7 and V is TRBV4-2, with TRBD2 matching 9 bases. The length of the CDR3 is 15 residues. The ends lost 0 bases at V and 2 bases at J; junction bases unmatched: 2. CDR1 is LGHNA, CDR2 YNFKEQ, per germline. CDR3 region: CASSQETSGPYEQYF. The DNA for the CDR3 is TGTGCCAGCAGCCAAGAAACTAGCGGGCCCTACGAGCAGTACTTC.

Here the CDR3 reads CASSLRLAGATDTQYF. CDR3 sequence (DNA): TGTGCCAGCAGCCTCCGACTAGCGGGAGCCACAGATACGCAGTATTTT. V usage is TRBV7-3 and J usage is TRBJ2-3; 12 positions agree with TRBD2. In germline, CDR1 is SGHTA, CDR2 FQGTGA. V gave up 5 bases and J gave up 2 bases; unmatched junction bases: 5. CDR3 length: 16 amino acids.

The chain is built from TRBV5-6 and TRBJ1-5; possibly TRBD1 for D (6 bases). Germline lookup yields CDR1 SGHDT and CDR2 YYEEEE. This CDR3 has 14 residues. Deletions cut 3 bases from V and 4 bases from J, with 11 bases between. CDR3 amino acids: CASSWGTRNQPQHF. The CDR3 DNA reads as TGTGCCAGCAGCTGGGGGACAAGAAATCAGCCCCAGCATTTT.

The chain uses TRBV10-1 and TRBJ2-1; 7 nucleotides align to TRBD2. V gave up 4 bases and J gave up 0 bases; unmatched junction bases: 3. CDR3 length: 15 amino acids. Germline V CDR1 and CDR2: WNHNN, SYGVQD (reference sequence). The CDR3 loop reads CASSASGSSYNEQFF. CDR3 nucleotide sequence: TGCGCCAGCAGTGCTAGCGGAAGCTCCTACAATGAGCAGTTCTTC.

V and J are TRBV18 and TRBJ2-1; possibly TRBD2 for D (6 bases). Germline CDR1 and CDR2: KGHSH and LQKENI. V shed 3 bases and J shed 6 bases, with 12 bases lying between them. The CDR3 covers 14 residues. Here the CDR3 DNA reads TGTGCCAGCTCACCCGGGAGCTTTGGCAATGAGCAGTTCTTC. Translation: CASSPGSFGNEQFF.

V gene TRBV29-1 combines with J gene TRBJ2-3; no clear D gene. The V end lost 5 bases, the J end lost 0 bases, and 12 bases lay between the germline ends. The CDR3 runs 14 residues. The germline gives CDR1 SQVTM, CDR2 ANQGSEA. For the CDR3, the DNA is TGCAGCGTTATAAGCTCCCGTAGCACAGATACGCAGTATTTT. Encoded protein: CSVISSRSTDTQYF.